These T cell receptor beta chains were read from a single sample in a study of blood T cell repertoires in COVID-19. Assay used: immunoSEQ multiplex PCR; TCRdb lists only in-frame clones, some missing. There are approximately 300,000 clones in the sample; roughly 90% occur only once, and roughly 3.9% lies in the top ten. Sequencing input: PBMCs or T cells enriched from blood (not recorded which). The receptors were gathered from a woman aged 25 to 39 who had been exposed to COVID-19. Each CDR3 is given with its conserved first and last residue. D genes are given only for firm matches. Rows may omit the clone size; those that give it use once, few, many or a size class.

clone_size | j_call | v_call | d_call | cdr3_nt | cdr3_aa
once | TRBJ1-1 | TRBV4-2 | TRBD1 | TGTGCCAGCAGCCCTCGGGACAGATGGGCTGAAGCTTTCTTT | CASSPRDRWAEAFF
. | TRBJ2-3 | TRBV9 | . | TGTGCCAGCAGCGTCACCCCAGGCGGCACAGATACGCAGTATTTT | CASSVTPGGTDTQYF
. | TRBJ2-1 | TRBV5-4 | . | TGTGCCAGCAGCTGGGCCATTGATGAGCAGTTCTTC | CASSWAIDEQFF
. | TRBJ1-2 | TRBV18 | . | TGTGCCAGCTCACCGTCCGCGGGCTATGGCTACACCTTC | CASSPSAGYGYTF
. | TRBJ2-7 | TRBV10-1 | . | TGCGCCAGCAGTCAGTTCCGGTTTACCTACGAGCAGTACTTC | CASSQFRFTYEQYF
once | TRBJ2-3 | TRBV6-6 | TRBD2 | TGTGCCAGCAGCCCCAGGAGCGGGGGCGCAGATACGCAGTATTTT | CASSPRSGGADTQYF
. | TRBJ2-7 | TRBV7-8 | . | TGTGCCAGCAGTTTCCTCGGGACTTCCTACGAGCAGTACTTC | CASSFLGTSYEQYF
once | TRBJ2-7 | TRBV18 | TRBD1 | TGTGCCAGCTCACCACAAGGACAGGAAAACTCCTACGAGCAGTACTTC | CASSPQGQENSYEQYF
. | TRBJ2-4 | TRBV7-3 | TRBD1 | TGTGCCAGCAGCTCTACCGGGACAGCCGGGGACATTCAGTACTTC | CASSSTGTAGDIQYF
. | TRBJ2-1 | TRBV3-1/TRBV3-2 | TRBD1 | TGTGCCAGCAGCCGGAATAGCCGACAGGGGGCTGAGTTCTTC | CASSRNSRQGAEFF
. | TRBJ1-1 | TRBV19 | TRBD1 | TGTGCCACCCGAGAGAGGACAGGGGGCTTGACTGAAGCTTTCTTT | CATRERTGGLTEAFF
. | TRBJ1-3 | TRBV5-1 | TRBD1 | TGCGCCAGCAGTCAAGGGACAGGGTACTCTGGAAACACCATATATTTT | CASSQGTGYSGNTIYF
. | TRBJ2-3 | TRBV30 | . | TGTGCCTGGGCGGCAGGGTCTAGCACAGATACGCAGTATTTT | CAWAAGSSTDTQYF
once | TRBJ1-4 | TRBV11-2 | TRBD1 | TGTGCCAGCAGCTTCAACAGGGGGGACGAAAAACTGTTTTTT | CASSFNRGDEKLFF
. | TRBJ1-6 | TRBV2 | TRBD1 | TGTGCCAGCTCCGGGACAGGGTGGGATTCACCCCTCCACTTT | CASSGTGWDSPLHF
once | TRBJ2-1 | TRBV7-2 | TRBD2 | TGTGCCAGCAGCTTAACTAGCGGGGGGGTTTTCAATGAGCAGTTCTTC | CASSLTSGGVFNEQFF
. | TRBJ1-5 | TRBV7-8 | TRBD1 | TGTGCCAGCAGCTTAGTGTACAGGGGAGGCAATCAGCCCCAGCATTTT | CASSLVYRGGNQPQHF
. | TRBJ1-6 | TRBV5-1 | TRBD1 | TGCGCCAGCAGCCGGGAGGGACAGGGGGCGAGTTCACCCCTCCACTTT | CASSREGQGASSPLHF
. | TRBJ2-5 | TRBV25-1 | TRBD1 | TGTGCCAGCAGTGAAGGACAGGGGGGGGGAGAGACCCAGTACTTC | CASSEGQGGGETQYF
. | TRBJ2-1 | TRBV5-1 | TRBD1 | TGCGCCAGCAGCCGGGACAGGGACCTCACGGGGTTCTTC | CASSRDRDLTGFF
. | TRBJ2-7 | TRBV5-4 | . | TGTGCCAGCAGCTTGATTACTCGTGGCGAGCAGTACTTC | CASSLITRGEQYF
. | TRBJ2-7 | TRBV7-2 | TRBD1 | TGTGCCAGCAGCCCTCCTAACAGGGGGAGTTACGAGCAGTACTTC | CASSPPNRGSYEQYF
. | TRBJ1-2 | TRBV11-2 | . | TGTGCCAGCAGCTTAGATTCTGGCAGGGCAATGATCTATGGCTACACCTTC | CASSLDSGRAMIYGYTF
. | TRBJ1-5 | TRBV6-2/TRBV6-3 | TRBD1 | TGTGCCAGCAGTTGGGGGGGAAACAGGGGGCTCCAGCCCCAGCATTTT | CASSWGGNRGLQPQHF
. | TRBJ2-3 | TRBV12-5 | . | TGTGCTAGTGGTTTTCTCACAGATACGCAGTATTTT | CASGFLTDTQYF
. | TRBJ2-5 | TRBV29-1 | TRBD1 | TGCAGCGTTGAATTTAGAGGGGGCCTCGAGACCCAGTACTTC | CSVEFRGGLETQYF
. | TRBJ1-3 | TRBV13 | . | TGTGCCAGCAGCTTAGATGTCCAGGGTTTGGGTGGAAACACCATATATTTT | CASSLDVQGLGGNTIYF
. | TRBJ2-7 | TRBV7-2 | . | TGTGCCAGCAGCGCCGGGGAGCCTACCTACGAGCAGTACTTC | CASSAGEPTYEQYF
. | TRBJ1-1 | TRBV5-1 | . | TGCGCCAGCAGCTTGTTTCGTTCCGGTCAAACGAACACTGAAGCTTTCTTT | CASSLFRSGQTNTEAFF
. | TRBJ1-1 | TRBV5-5 | . | TGTGCCAGCAGCTTGAGCGGCAGTTCGACGTTT | CASSLSGSSTF